This paragraph covers one T cell receptor beta chain sequence. TCRdb keeps only in-frame clones here, not all; method: immunoSEQ multiplex PCR. Seen here are tens of thousands of clones, 60% to 85% observed once, and the top ten hold about 51%. These data are taken from a study of T cell responses to AZD1222 COVID-19 vaccine. CDR3 length equals 15 residues. The germline gives CDR1 SGHAT, CDR2 FQNNGV. Trimming stripped 1 base from V and 4 bases from J, with 12 bases between. The TCR comes from an adult who received the AZD1222 COVID-19 vaccine. The rearrangement uses TRBV11-2 and TRBJ2-3; no firm D call. The material sequenced was peripheral blood, taken 28 days after the second AZD1222 dose. The CDR3, as DNA: TGTGCCAGCAGCTTAGGGACCAGCCCGCCAGATACGCAGTATTTT. Translating it yields CASSLGTSPPDTQYF.